The clone carrying this TCR beta chain occurred many times. Its specificity is unknown. This sample was taken from a study of breast tumors, draining lymph nodes, adjacent tissues. Findings of the study overall: Data only fit, rather than demonstrated, lymph node origin of most tumor T cells. Data fit most tumor T cells coming from lymph node, expanding in tumor. Tumor TCR diversity was below lymph nodes but above nontumor tissue. Luminal-like breast cancer showed significantly greater tumor-nontumor repertoire similarity than basal-like breast cancer did.

V was clipped by 6 bases and J by 7 bases, with 19 bases between them. Germline-derived CDR1 and CDR2 are DFQATT and SNEGSKA (reference sequence). The CDR3 consists of 14 residues. Using its own MiXCR run on the multiplex PCR reads, TCRdb lists one record per CDR3 protein. This repertoire shows tens of thousands of distinct CDR3 sequences, roughly 60% found once; its top ten account for 15% to 20%. The sequence was obtained from a female donor with breast cancer. Some clones in this sample may be carry-over from other donors' samples. The source material was tumor-adjacent breast tissue. The chain links TRBV20-1 to TRBJ2-4, with a weak D call TRBD2 (6 bases). CDR3 coding DNA: TGCAGTGCCCGACTTGGCGGGGCTTCTAACATTCAGTACTTC. Amino acid sequence: CSARLGGASNIQYF.